This TCR beta chain was observed in a study of T cell responses to AZD1222 COVID-19 vaccine. Doses given second, at about 4 or about 12 weeks, were pooled. This CDR3 comprises 17 residues. Looked up from germline, CDR1 is SGHAT and CDR2 is FQNNGV. V was clipped by 0 bases and J by 0 bases; unmatched bases: 6. Produced via immunoSEQ multiplex PCR; TCRdb's table is partial and in-frame only. Here the sample spans fewer than 200,000 clones, 80% to 90% being singletons. The receptor's source is an adult who received the AZD1222 COVID-19 vaccine. The V gene is TRBV11-2, the J gene TRBJ2-7, with 9 bases aligning to TRBD1. Sequencing used peripheral blood, obtained 28 days after the second AZD1222 dose. CDR3 sequence (DNA): TGTGCCAGCAGCTTAGATCAGGGACAGGGATTCTCCTACGAGCAGTACTTC. It encodes CASSLDQGQGFSYEQYF.